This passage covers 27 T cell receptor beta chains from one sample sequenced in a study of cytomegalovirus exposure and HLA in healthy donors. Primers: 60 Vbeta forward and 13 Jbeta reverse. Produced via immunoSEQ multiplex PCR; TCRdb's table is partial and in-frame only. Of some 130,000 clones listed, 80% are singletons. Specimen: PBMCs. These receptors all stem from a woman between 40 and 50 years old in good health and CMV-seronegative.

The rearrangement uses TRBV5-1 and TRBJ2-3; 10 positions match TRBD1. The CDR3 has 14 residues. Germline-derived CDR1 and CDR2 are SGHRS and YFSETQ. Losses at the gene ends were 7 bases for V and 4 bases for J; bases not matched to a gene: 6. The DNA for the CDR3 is TGCGCCAGCGGGACAGGGGACGGTGCAGATACGCAGTATTTT. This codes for CASGTGDGADTQYF.

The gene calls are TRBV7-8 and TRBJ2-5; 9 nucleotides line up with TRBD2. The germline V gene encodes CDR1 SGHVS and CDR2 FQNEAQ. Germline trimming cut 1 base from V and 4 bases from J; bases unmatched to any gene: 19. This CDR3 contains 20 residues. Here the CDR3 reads CASSLVGPLAGRGGRETQYF. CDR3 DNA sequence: TGTGCCAGCAGCTTAGTAGGCCCCCTAGCTGGGCGGGGGGGGCGAGAGACCCAGTACTTC.

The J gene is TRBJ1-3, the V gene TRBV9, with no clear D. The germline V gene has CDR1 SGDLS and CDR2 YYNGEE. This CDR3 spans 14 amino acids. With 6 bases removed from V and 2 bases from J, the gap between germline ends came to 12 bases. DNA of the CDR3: TGTGCCAGCACCGGTCCGGGAGCTGGAAACACCATATATTTT. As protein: CASTGPGAGNTIYF.

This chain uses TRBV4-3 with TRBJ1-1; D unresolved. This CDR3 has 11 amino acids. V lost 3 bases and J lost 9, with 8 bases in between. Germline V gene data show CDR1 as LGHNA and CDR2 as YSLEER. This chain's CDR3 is CASSQGEQAFF. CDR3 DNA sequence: TGCGCCAGCAGCCAGGGCGAACAAGCTTTCTTT.

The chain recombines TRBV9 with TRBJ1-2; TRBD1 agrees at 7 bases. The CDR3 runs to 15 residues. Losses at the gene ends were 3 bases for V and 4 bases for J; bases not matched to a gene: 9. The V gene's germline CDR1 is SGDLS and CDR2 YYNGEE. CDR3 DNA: TGTGCCAGCAGCGGAGACAGGGAGGCGGCCTATGGCTACACCTTC. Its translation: CASSGDREAAYGYTF.

CDR3 region: CASSQAGQGWAGANVLTF. The CDR3 region has the DNA TGTGCCAGCAGTCAGGCGGGACAGGGGTGGGCTGGGGCCAACGTCCTGACTTTC. The chain carries TRBV5-6 and TRBJ2-6; 10 positions agree with TRBD1. This CDR3 region has 18 residues. Germline-derived CDR1 and CDR2 are SGHDT and YYEEEE. The ends lost 5 bases at V and 2 bases at J; junction bases unmatched: 10.

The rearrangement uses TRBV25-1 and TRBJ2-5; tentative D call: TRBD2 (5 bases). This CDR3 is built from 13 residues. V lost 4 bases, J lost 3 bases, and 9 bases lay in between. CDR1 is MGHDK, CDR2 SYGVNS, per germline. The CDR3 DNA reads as TGTGCCAGCAGTGGGACTGGCGAAGAGACCCAGTACTTC. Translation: CASSGTGEETQYF.

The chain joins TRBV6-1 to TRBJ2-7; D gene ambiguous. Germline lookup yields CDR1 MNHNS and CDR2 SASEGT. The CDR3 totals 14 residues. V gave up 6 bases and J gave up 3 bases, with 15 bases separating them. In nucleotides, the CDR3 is TGTGCCAGCAGCGCACCCGACATGATCTACGAGCAGTACTTC. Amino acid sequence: CASSAPDMIYEQYF.

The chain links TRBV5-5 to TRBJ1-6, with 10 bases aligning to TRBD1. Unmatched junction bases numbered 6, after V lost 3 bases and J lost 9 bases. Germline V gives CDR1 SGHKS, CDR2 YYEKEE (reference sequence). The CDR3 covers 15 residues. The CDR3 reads CASSSRTGGGSPLHF. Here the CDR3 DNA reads TGTGCCAGCAGCTCGCGGACAGGGGGAGGTTCACCCCTCCACTTT.

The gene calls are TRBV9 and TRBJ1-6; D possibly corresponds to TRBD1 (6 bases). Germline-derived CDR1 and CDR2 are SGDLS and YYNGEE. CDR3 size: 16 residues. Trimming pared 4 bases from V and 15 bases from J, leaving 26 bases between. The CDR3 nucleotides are TGTGCCAGCAGCCCCAAACAGGGTGTCGGGCTTTCAGGCCTCCACTTT. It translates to CASSPKQGVGLSGLHF.

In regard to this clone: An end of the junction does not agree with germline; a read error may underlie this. CDR3 protein: CASSLPSGEQFF. The CDR3 bases are TGTGCTAGCAGCCTACCTAGCGGGGAGCAGTTCTTC. The J gene is TRBJ2-1, the V gene TRBV7-7; 8 positions match TRBD2. Germline CDR1 is SSHAT and CDR2 is FNYEAQ (reference sequence). The CDR3 extends over 12 amino acids.

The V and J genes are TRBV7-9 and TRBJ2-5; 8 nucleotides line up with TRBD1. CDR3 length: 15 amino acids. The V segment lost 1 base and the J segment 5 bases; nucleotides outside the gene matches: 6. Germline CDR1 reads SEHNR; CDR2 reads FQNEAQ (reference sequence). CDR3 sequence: CASSLVDRAGETQYF. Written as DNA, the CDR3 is TGTGCCAGCAGCTTAGTGGACAGGGCGGGGGAGACCCAGTACTTC.

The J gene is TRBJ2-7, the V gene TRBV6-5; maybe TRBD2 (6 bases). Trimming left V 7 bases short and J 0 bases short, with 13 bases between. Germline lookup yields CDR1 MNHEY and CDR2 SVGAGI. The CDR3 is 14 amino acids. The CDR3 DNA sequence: TGTGCCAGCACCCACCGCGGGGCCTCCTACGAGCAGTACTTC. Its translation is CASTHRGASYEQYF.

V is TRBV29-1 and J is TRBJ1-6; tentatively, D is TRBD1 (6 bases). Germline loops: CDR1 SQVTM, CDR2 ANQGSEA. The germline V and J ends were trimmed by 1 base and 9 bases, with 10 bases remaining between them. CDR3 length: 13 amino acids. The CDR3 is CSVEVGAGSPLHF. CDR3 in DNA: TGCAGCGTTGAAGTGGGGGCAGGTTCACCCCTCCACTTT.

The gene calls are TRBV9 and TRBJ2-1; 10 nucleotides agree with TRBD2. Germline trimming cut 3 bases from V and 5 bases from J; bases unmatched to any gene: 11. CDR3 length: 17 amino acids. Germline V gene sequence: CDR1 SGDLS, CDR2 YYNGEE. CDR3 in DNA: TGTGCCAGCAGCGATCCAAAGAGCGGGGGGGCAAACAATGAGCAGTTCTTC. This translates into CASSDPKSGGANNEQFF.

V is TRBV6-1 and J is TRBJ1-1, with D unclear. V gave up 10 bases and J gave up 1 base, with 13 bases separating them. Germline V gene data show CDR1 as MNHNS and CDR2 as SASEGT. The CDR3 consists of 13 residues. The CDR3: CATRVFTNTEAFF. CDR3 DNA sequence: TGTGCCACCCGGGTTTTTACGAACACTGAAGCTTTCTTT.

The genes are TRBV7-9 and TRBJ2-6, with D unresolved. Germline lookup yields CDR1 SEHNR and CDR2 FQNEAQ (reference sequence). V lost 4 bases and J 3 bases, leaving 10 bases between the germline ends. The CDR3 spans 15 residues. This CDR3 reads CASSSILGGANVLTF. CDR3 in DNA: TGTGCCAGCAGCTCAATTCTCGGTGGGGCCAACGTCCTGACTTTC.

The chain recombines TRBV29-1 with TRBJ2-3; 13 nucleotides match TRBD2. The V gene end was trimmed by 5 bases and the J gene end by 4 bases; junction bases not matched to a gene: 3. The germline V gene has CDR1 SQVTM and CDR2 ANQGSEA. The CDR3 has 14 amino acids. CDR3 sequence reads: CSVPTSGRADTQYF. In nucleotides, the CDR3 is TGCAGCGTTCCAACTAGCGGGAGGGCAGATACGCAGTATTTT.

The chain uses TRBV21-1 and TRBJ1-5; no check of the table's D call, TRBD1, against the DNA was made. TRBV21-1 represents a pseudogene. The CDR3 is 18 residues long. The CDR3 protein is CASSKERDDRGGVQPQHF. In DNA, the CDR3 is TGTGCCAGCAGCAAAGAACGGGACGACAGGGGGGGAGTACAGCCCCAGCATTTT.

This CDR3 is CASSPAPSGSYEQYF. The CDR3 nucleotides are TGTGCCAGCAGCCCTGCCCCTAGCGGGTCCTACGAGCAGTACTTC. V usage is TRBV13 and J usage is TRBJ2-7; 8 bases map to TRBD2. CDR1 and CDR2 from the germline V gene are PRHDT and FYEKMQ (reference sequence). This CDR3 has 15 residues. Trimming cost V 5 bases and J 1 base; bases outside gene matches: 7.

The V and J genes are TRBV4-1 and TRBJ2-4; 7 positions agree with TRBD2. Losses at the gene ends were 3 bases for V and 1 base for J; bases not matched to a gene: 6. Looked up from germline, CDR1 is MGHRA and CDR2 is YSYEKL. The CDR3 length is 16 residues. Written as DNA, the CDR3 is TGCGCCAGCAGCCATGATGGGACTACCGCCAAAAACATTCAGTACTTC. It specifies CASSHDGTTAKNIQYF.

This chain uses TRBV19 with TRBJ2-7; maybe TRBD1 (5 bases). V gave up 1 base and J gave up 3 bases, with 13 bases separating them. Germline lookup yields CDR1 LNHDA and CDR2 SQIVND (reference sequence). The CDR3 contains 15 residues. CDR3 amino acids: CASSIGGQGNYEQYF. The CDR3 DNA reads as TGTGCCAGTAGTATAGGTGGACAAGGGAACTACGAGCAGTACTTC.

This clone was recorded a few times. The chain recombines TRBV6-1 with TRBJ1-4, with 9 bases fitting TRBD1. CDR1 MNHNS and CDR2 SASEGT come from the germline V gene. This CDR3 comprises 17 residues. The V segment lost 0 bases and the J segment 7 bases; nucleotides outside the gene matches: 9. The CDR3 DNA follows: TGTGCCAGCAGTGAAGCGGGTCCGGGACAGGGTGGTGAAAAACTGTTTTTT. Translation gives CASSEAGPGQGGEKLFF.

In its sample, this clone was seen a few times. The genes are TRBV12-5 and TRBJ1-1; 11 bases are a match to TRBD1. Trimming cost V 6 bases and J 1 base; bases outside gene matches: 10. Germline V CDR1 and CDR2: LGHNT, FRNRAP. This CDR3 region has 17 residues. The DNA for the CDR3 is TGTGCTAGTGGGCCAGGGACAGGGGGTGAAGCGAACACTGAAGCTTTCTTT. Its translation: CASGPGTGGEANTEAFF. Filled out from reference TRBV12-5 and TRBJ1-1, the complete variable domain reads DARVTQTPRHKVTEMGQEVTMRCQPILGHNTVFWYRQTMMQGLELLAYFRNRAPLDDSGMPKDRFSAEMPDATLATLKIQPSEPRDSAVYFCASGPGTGGEANTEAFFGQGTRLTVV.

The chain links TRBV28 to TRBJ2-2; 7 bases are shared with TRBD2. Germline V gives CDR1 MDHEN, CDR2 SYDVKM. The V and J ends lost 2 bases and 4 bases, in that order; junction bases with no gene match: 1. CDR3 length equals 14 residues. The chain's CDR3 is CASSLGGSTGELFF. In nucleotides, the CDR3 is TGTGCCAGCAGTTTAGGCGGGAGCACCGGGGAGCTGTTTTTT.

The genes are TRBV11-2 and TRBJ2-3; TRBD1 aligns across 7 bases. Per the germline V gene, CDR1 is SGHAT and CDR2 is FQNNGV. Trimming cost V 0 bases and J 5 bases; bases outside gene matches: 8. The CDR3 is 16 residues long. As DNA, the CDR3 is TGTGCCAGCAGCTTAGATAGGGGGCGTGGAGAAGATACGCAGTATTTT. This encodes CASSLDRGRGEDTQYF.

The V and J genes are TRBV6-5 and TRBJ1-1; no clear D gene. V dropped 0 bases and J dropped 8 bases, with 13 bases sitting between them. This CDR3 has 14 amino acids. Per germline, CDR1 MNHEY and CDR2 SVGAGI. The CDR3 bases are TGTGCCAGCAGTTACTCGACTCCGGGTCGAGAAGCTTTCTTT. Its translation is CASSYSTPGREAFF.